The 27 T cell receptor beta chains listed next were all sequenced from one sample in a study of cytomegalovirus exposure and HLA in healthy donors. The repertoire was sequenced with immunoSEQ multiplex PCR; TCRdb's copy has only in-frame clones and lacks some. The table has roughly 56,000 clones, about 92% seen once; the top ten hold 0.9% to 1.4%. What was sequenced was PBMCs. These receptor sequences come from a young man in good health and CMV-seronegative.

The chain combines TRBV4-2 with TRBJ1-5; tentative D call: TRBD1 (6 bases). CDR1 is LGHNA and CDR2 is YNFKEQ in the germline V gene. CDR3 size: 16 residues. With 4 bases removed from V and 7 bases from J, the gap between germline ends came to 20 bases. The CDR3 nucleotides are TGTGCCAGCAGCCTACAGACAGGATATGAAACCCAGCCCCAGCATTTT. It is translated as CASSLQTGYETQPQHF.

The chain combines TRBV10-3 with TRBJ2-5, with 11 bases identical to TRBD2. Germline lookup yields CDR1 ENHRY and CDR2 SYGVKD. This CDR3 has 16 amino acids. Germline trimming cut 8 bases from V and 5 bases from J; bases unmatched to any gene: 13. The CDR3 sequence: CAIGTSGGAGLETQYF. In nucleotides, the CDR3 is TGTGCCATCGGGACTAGCGGAGGGGCAGGTCTCGAGACCCAGTACTTC.

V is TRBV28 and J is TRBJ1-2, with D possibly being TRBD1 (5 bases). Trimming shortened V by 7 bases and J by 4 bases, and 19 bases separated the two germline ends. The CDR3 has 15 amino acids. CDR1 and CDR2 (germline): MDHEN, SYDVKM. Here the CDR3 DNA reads TGTGCCAGCATGCGGACCCAAGGGGTTACCTATGGCTACACCTTC. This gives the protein CASMRTQGVTYGYTF.

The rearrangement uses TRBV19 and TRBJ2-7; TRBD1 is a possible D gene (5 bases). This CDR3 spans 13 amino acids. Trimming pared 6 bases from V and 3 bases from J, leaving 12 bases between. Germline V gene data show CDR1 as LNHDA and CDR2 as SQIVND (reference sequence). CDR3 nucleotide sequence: TGTGCCAGTAGAGGGGCCGGAGTCTACGAGCAGTACTTC. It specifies CASRGAGVYEQYF.

DNA for the CDR3: TGTGCCAGCAGCGCCCTTTCGGGAGGGGTTTACGAGCAGTACTTC. Translated, it gives CASSALSGGVYEQYF. V gene TRBV9 combines with J gene TRBJ2-7; the match to TRBD2 covers 8 bases. CDR1 SGDLS and CDR2 YYNGEE come from the germline V gene. The ends lost 3 bases at V and 4 bases at J; junction bases unmatched: 9. The CDR3 is 15 amino acids.

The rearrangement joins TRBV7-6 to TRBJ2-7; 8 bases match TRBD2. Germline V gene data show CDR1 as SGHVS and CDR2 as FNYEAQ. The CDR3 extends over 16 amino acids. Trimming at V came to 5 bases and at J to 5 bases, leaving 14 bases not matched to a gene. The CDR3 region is CASSLSLGTSSDEQYF. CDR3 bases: TGTGCCAGCAGCCTTTCGCTGGGGACTAGTTCCGACGAGCAGTACTTC.

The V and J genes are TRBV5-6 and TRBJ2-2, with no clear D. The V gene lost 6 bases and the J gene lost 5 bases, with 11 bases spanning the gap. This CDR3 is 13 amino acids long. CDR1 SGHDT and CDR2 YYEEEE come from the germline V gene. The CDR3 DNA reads TGTGCCAGCACCGGCCTAGATACCGGGGAGCTGTTTTTT. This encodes CASTGLDTGELFF.

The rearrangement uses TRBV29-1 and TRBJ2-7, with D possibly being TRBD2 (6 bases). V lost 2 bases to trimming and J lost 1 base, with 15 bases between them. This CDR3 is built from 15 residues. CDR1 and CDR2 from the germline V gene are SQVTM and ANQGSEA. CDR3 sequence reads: CSVEYGTRESYEQYF. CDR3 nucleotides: TGCAGCGTTGAATACGGGACTCGGGAGTCCTACGAGCAGTACTTC.

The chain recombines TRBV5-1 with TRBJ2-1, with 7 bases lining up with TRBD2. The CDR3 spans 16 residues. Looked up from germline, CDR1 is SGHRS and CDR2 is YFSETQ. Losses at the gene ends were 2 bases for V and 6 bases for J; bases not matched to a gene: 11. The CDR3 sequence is CASSFESPGLSNEQFF. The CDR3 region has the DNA TGCGCCAGCAGCTTCGAATCCCCGGGACTATCCAATGAGCAGTTCTTC.

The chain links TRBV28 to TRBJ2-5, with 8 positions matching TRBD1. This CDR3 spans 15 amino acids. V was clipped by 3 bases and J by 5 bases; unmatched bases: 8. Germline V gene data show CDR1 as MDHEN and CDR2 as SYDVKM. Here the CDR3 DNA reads TGTGCCAGCAGTTTTCTGGACAGGGCTTTGGAGACCCAGTACTTC. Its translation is CASSFLDRALETQYF. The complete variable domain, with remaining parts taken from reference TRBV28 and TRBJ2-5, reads DVKVTQSSRYLVKRTGEKVFLECVQDMDHENMFWYRQDPGLGLRLIYFSYDVKMKEKGDIPEGYSVSREKKERFSLILESASTNQTSMYLCASSFLDRALETQYFGPGTRLLVL.

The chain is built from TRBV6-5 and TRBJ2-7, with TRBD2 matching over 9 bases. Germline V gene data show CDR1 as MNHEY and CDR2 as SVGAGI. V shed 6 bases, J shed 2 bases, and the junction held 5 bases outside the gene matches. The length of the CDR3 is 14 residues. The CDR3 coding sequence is TGTGCCAGCAGGACTAGCGGACCAACCTACGAGCAGTACTTC. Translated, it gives CASRTSGPTYEQYF.

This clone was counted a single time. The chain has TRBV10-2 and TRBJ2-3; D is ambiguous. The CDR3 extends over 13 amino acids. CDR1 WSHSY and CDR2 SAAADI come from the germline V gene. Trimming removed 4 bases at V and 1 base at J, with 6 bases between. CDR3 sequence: CASSGSGTDTQYF. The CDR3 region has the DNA TGCGCCAGCAGTGGGAGCGGCACAGATACGCAGTATTTT.

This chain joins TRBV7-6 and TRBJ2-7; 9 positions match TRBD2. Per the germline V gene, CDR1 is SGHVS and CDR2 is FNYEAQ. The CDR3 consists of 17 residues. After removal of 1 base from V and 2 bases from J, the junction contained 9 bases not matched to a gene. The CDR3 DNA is TGTGCCAGCAGCTTAGGGGTAGGGGCGGGAGGGACCTACGAGCAGTACTTC. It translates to CASSLGVGAGGTYEQYF.

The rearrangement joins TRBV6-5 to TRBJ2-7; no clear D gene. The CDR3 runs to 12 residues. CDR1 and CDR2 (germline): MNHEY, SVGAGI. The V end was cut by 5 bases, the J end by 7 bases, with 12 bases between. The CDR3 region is CASSPPMVEQYF. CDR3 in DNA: TGTGCCAGCAGTCCCCCTATGGTAGAGCAGTACTTC.

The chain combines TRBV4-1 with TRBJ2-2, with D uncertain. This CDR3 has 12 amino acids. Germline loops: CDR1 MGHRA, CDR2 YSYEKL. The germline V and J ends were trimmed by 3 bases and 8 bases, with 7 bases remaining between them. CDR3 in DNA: TGCGCCAGCAGCCAGAATAGAGGGGAGCTGTTTTTT. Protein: CASSQNRGELFF.

As DNA, the CDR3 is TGCGCCAGCAGCACCGGGACTAGCGGGAGTTTGTACCTAGAGACCCAGTACTTC. It specifies CASSTGTSGSLYLETQYF. V usage is TRBV5-1 and J usage is TRBJ2-5, with 14 bases identical to TRBD2. This CDR3 is built from 18 residues. Germline CDR1 and CDR2: SGHRS and YFSETQ. With 4 bases clipped from V and 4 bases from J, the junction kept 12 bases outside the gene matches.

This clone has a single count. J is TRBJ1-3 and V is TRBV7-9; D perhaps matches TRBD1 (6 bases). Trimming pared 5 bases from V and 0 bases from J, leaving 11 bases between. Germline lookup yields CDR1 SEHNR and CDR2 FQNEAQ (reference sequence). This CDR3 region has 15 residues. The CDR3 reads CASSKQGHSGNTIYF. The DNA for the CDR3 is TGTGCCAGCAGCAAACAGGGACACTCTGGAAACACCATATATTTT.

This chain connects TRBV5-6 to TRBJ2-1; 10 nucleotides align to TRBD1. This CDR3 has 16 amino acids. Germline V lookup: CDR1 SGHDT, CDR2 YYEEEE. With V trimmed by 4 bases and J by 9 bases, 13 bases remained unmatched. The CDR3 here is CASSLSGTGVSFEQFF. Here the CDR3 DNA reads TGTGCCAGCAGCCTTTCCGGGACAGGGGTTTCTTTTGAGCAGTTCTTC.

The CDR3 sequence: CASSRQGLNTEAFF. DNA of the CDR3: TGTGCCAGCAGTAGGCAGGGGCTCAACACTGAAGCTTTCTTT. V usage is TRBV27 and J usage is TRBJ1-1; perhaps TRBD1 as D (6 bases). V was trimmed by 5 bases and J by 2 bases, leaving 12 bases between them. This CDR3 region has 14 residues. Germline CDR1 and CDR2: MNHEY and SMNVEV (reference sequence).

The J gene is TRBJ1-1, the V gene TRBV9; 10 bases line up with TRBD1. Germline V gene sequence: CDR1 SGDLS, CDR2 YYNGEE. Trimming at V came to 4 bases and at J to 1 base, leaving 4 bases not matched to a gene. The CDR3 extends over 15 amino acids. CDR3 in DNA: TGTGCCAGCAGCCCCCGGGACAGGGGGAACACTGAAGCTTTCTTT. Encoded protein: CASSPRDRGNTEAFF.

The CDR3 loop is CASSQDWSGGQPQHF. The CDR3 DNA follows: TGCGCCAGCAGCCAAGATTGGAGTGGAGGTCAGCCCCAGCATTTT. This rearrangement joins TRBV4-3 to TRBJ1-5, with no clear D. Germline CDR1 is LGHNA and CDR2 is YSLEER. The CDR3 is 15 residues long. Trimming took 0 bases from V and 6 from J, leaving 12 bases between them.

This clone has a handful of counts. In DNA form, the CDR3 reads TGCGCCAGCAGCCGGACAGGGGGGGGAAGCTCCTACGAGCAGTACTTC. Encoded protein: CASSRTGGGSSYEQYF. This sequence joins TRBV5-1 and TRBJ2-7; 10 positions match TRBD1. Germline CDR1 is SGHRS and CDR2 is YFSETQ. The CDR3 sequence is 16 residues long. With V trimmed by 4 bases and J by 0 bases, 7 bases remained unmatched. The variable domain in full, completed from reference TRBV5-1 and TRBJ2-7, reads KAGVTQTPRYLIKTRGQQVTLSCSPISGHRSVSWYQQTPGQGLQFLFEYFSETQRNKGNFPGRFSGRQFSNSRSEMNVSTLELGDSALYLCASSRTGGGSSYEQYFGPGTRLTVT.

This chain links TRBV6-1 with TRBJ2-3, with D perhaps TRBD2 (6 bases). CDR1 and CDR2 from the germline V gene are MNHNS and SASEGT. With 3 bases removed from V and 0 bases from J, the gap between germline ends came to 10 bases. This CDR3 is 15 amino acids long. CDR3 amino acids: CASSDVSGSTDTQYF. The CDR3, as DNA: TGTGCCAGCAGTGATGTAAGCGGGAGCACAGATACGCAGTATTTT.

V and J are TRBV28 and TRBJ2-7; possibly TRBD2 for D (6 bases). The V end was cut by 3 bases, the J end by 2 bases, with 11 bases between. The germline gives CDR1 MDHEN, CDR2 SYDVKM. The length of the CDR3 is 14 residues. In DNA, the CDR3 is TGTGCCAGCAGTTTTGGGACTCCAACCTACGAGCAGTACTTC. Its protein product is CASSFGTPTYEQYF. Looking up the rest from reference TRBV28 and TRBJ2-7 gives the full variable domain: DVKVTQSSRYLVKRTGEKVFLECVQDMDHENMFWYRQDPGLGLRLIYFSYDVKMKEKGDIPEGYSVSREKKERFSLILESASTNQTSMYLCASSFGTPTYEQYFGPGTRLTVT.

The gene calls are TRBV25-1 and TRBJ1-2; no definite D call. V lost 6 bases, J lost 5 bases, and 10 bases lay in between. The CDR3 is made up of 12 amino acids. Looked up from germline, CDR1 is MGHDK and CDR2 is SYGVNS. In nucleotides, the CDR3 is TGTGCCAGCAGCGAGAATACTTATGGCTACACCTTC. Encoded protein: CASSENTYGYTF.

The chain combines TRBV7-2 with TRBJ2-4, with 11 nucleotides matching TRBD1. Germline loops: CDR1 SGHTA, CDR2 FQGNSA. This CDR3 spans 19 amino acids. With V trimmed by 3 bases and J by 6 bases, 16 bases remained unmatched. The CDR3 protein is CASSFLGTGGFSEPNIQYF. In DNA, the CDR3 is TGTGCCAGCAGCTTTCTTGGGACAGGGGGATTTTCTGAGCCAAACATTCAGTACTTC.

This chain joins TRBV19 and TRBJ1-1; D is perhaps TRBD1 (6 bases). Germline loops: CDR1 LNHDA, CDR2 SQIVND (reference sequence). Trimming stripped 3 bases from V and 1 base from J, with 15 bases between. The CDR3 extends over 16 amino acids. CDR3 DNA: TGTGCCAGTAGTATCATAGGGGACATTCCGAACACTGAAGCTTTCTTT. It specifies CASSIIGDIPNTEAFF.